Following are 32 T cell receptor beta chains from one sample sequenced in a study of T cells in localized non-small cell lung cancer. The table came from immunoSEQ multiplex PCR; TCRdb's copy has only in-frame clones and leaves some out. In the table there are around 92,000 clones, roughly 93% of which are singletons. Here the sequenced sample was PBMCs, taken before any cancer treatment. Receptors were obtained from a woman aged 35 to 69 with stage II squamous cell lung carcinoma.

This clone was counted between two and nine times. CDR3 nucleotide sequence: TGTGCCAGCAGTTCAGGGATTATAGCGGATCAGCCCCAGCATTTT. Protein sequence: CASSSGIIADQPQHF. The gene calls are TRBV6-6 and TRBJ1-5; tentatively, D is TRBD1 (5 bases). This CDR3 is 15 amino acids long. Germline loops: CDR1 MNHNY, CDR2 SVGAGI (reference sequence). Between the trimmed V and J ends, which lost 4 bases and 5 bases, there was a span of 15 bases.

This sequence joins TRBV7-5 and TRBJ1-1; TRBD1 is the table's D call, not checked against the DNA. TRBV7-5 is termed a pseudogene. The CDR3 loop spans 15 amino acids. Here the CDR3 reads CARSPRRGQKTEAFF. The CDR3 region has the DNA TGTGCCAGAAGCCCGAGGAGGGGGCAAAAAACTGAAGCTTTCTTT.

This chain links TRBV6-5 with TRBJ1-5; D unresolved. The germline V gene has CDR1 MNHEY and CDR2 SVGAGI. V lost 5 bases to trimming and J lost 3 bases, with 5 bases between them. The CDR3 has 12 amino acids. The CDR3 here is CASSKSNQPQHF. The DNA of the CDR3 is TGTGCCAGCAGTAAGTCCAATCAGCCCCAGCATTTT.

V is TRBV29-1 and J is TRBJ2-1; D not certain. The germline gives CDR1 SQVTM, CDR2 ANQGSEA. The CDR3 consists of 14 residues. V was shortened by 0 bases and J by 9 bases, with 15 bases between the two germline ends. The CDR3 DNA follows: TGCAGCGTTGAAGAAAGTAGCCCGATGGGTGAGCAGTTCTTC. Encoded protein: CSVEESSPMGEQFF.

The chain couples TRBV5-1 to TRBJ2-5; 9 bases fit TRBD1. CDR1 SGHRS and CDR2 YFSETQ come from the germline V gene. CDR3 length: 15 residues. The ends lost 5 bases at V and 5 bases at J; junction bases unmatched: 10. This CDR3 reads CASRYGQGYGETQYF. CDR3 sequence (DNA): TGCGCCAGCAGATACGGACAGGGGTACGGGGAGACCCAGTACTTC.

The genes are TRBV27 and TRBJ1-2, with D perhaps matching TRBD1 (5 bases). Germline CDR1 reads MNHEY; CDR2 reads SMNVEV (reference sequence). CDR3 length: 17 residues. V lost 5 bases and J 4 bases, leaving 23 bases between the germline ends. CDR3 coding DNA: TGTGCCAGCAGTCCCCTGGCCCGGGTAGGGGTGGTCTATGGCTACACCTTC. The encoded protein is CASSPLARVGVVYGYTF.

In nucleotides, the CDR3 is TGTGCCAGCGGAGGGGGGAGCTCCTATAATTCACCCCTCCACTTT. This sequence encodes CASGGGSSYNSPLHF. The V gene is TRBV6-1, the J gene TRBJ1-6; possibly TRBD1 for D (6 bases). Per germline, CDR1 MNHNS and CDR2 SASEGT. Trimming shortened V by 8 bases and J by 0 bases, and 11 bases separated the two germline ends. The CDR3 covers 15 residues.

The chain recombines TRBV25-1 with TRBJ2-3; D not resolved. V lost 2 bases and J 2 bases, leaving 11 bases between the germline ends. The CDR3 sequence is 15 residues long. CDR1 is MGHDK and CDR2 is SYGVNS in the germline V gene. Here the CDR3 DNA reads TGTGCCAGCAGTGAACGCAGACAACTCACAGATACGCAGTATTTT. Protein product: CASSERRQLTDTQYF.

The rearrangement links TRBV2 to TRBJ1-2; 9 bases are a match to TRBD1. Germline V gene data show CDR1 as SNHLY and CDR2 as FYNNEI. The CDR3 is made up of 15 amino acids. The trim removed 6 bases at V and 2 bases at J, leaving 7 bases unmatched. DNA of the CDR3: TGTGCCAGCAGCGCCACCGGGACAGGGAACTATGGCTACACCTTC. Translated: CASSATGTGNYGYTF.

The chain links TRBV15 to TRBJ1-2, with D possibly being TRBD1 (5 bases). With 2 bases removed from V and 7 bases from J, the gap between germline ends came to 11 bases. Germline V gene data show CDR1 as LNHNV and CDR2 as YYDKDF (reference sequence). This CDR3 spans 13 amino acids. The CDR3 loop reads CATSRPGTRGYTF. Here the CDR3 DNA reads TGTGCCACCAGCAGACCTGGGACCCGTGGCTACACCTTC. Based on the CDR3 plus reference TRBV15 and TRBJ1-2, the full variable domain is DAMVIQNPRYQVTQFGKPVTLSCSQTLNHNVMYWYQQKSSQAPKLLFHYYDKDFNNEADTPDNFQSRRPNTSFCFLDIRSPGLGDTAMYLCATSRPGTRGYTFGSGTRLTVV.

This chain uses TRBV25-1 with TRBJ2-2, with D perhaps TRBD1 (5 bases). The length of the CDR3 is 15 residues. Trimming cost V 6 bases and J 3 bases, with 14 bases left between them. CDR1 is MGHDK and CDR2 is SYGVNS in the germline V gene. The CDR3 reads CASSDLTGDTGELFF. The CDR3, as DNA: TGTGCCAGCAGCGACTTAACAGGAGACACCGGGGAGCTGTTTTTT.

V is TRBV7-9 and J is TRBJ2-1; D is unclear. In germline, CDR1 is SEHNR, CDR2 FQNEAQ (reference sequence). The length of the CDR3 is 9 residues. V lost 10 bases and J lost 8, with 6 bases in between. CDR3 bases: TGTGCCATTAACTATGAGCAGTTCTTC. This translates into CAINYEQFF. The full variable domain, rest sourced from reference TRBV7-9 and TRBJ2-1, is DTGVSQNPRHKITKRGQNVTFRCDPISEHNRLYWYRQTLGQGPEFLTYFQNEAQLEKSRLLSDRFSAERPKGSFSTLEIQRTEQGDSAMYLCAINYEQFFGPGTRLTVL.

V is TRBV6-4 and J is TRBJ2-1; 14 bases fit TRBD2. The ends lost 6 bases at V and 5 bases at J; junction bases unmatched: 9. CDR3 length: 17 amino acids. Germline V gene lookup returns CDR1 MRHNA and CDR2 SNTAGT. In DNA, the CDR3 is TGTGCCAGCAGCCGCGGACTAGCGGGAGGCGGAGACAATGAGCAGTTCTTC. Protein sequence: CASSRGLAGGGDNEQFF.

J is TRBJ2-3 and V is TRBV7-8; TRBD2 is a possible D gene (5 bases). Trimming pared 0 bases from V and 1 base from J, leaving 5 bases between. CDR3 length equals 14 residues. The germline gives CDR1 SGHVS, CDR2 FQNEAQ. The CDR3 coding sequence is TGTGCCAGCAGCTTAGCGGAGGGCACAGATACGCAGTATTTT. Its protein product is CASSLAEGTDTQYF.

This clone occurred once. CDR3 sequence reads: CASSLERGSDEQYF. CDR3 DNA: TGTGCCAGCAGCTTAGAGAGGGGGTCAGACGAGCAGTACTTC. The rearrangement uses TRBV7-2 and TRBJ2-7; possibly TRBD1 for D (6 bases). CDR1 and CDR2 from the germline V gene are SGHTA and FQGNSA. Trimming pared 1 base from V and 5 bases from J, leaving 12 bases between. The length of the CDR3 is 14 residues.

The chain is built from TRBV5-4 and TRBJ1-5; D gene unclear. V gave up 4 bases and J gave up 4 bases, with 9 bases separating them. The CDR3 is made up of 13 amino acids. From germline, CDR1 is SGHNT and CDR2 YYREEE (reference sequence). The CDR3 loop is CASSPEGNQPQHF. The CDR3 nucleotides read TGTGCCAGCAGCCCCGAAGGGAATCAGCCCCAGCATTTT. The full variable domain, in which reference TRBV5-4 and TRBJ1-5 provide the parts outside the CDR3, is ETGVTQSPTHLIKTRGQQVTLRCSSQSGHNTVSWYQQALGQGPQFIFQYYREEENGRGNFPPRFSGLQFPNYSSELNVNALELDDSALYLCASSPEGNQPQHFGDGTRLSIL.

This chain uses TRBV2 with TRBJ2-7, with 7 bases lining up with TRBD1. The CDR3 length is 15 residues. Germline V gives CDR1 SNHLY, CDR2 FYNNEI. The V and J ends lost 6 bases and 3 bases, in that order; junction bases with no gene match: 11. CDR3 DNA sequence: TGTGCCAGCAGAGCCCGGAGGACAGGCTACTACGAGCAGTACTTC. Amino acid sequence: CASRARRTGYYEQYF.

The chain uses TRBV5-4 and TRBJ2-5; 11 bases line up with TRBD2. This CDR3 comprises 14 residues. After removal of 4 bases from V and 3 bases from J, the junction contained 2 bases not matched to a gene. Germline V CDR1 and CDR2: SGHNT, YYREEE (reference sequence). CDR3 region: CASSKGLAEETQYF. For the CDR3, the DNA is TGTGCCAGCAGCAAGGGACTAGCGGAAGAGACCCAGTACTTC.

The rearrangement uses TRBV18 and TRBJ1-1, with unresolved D. The CDR3 sequence is 15 residues long. The V gene's germline CDR1 is KGHSH and CDR2 LQKENI. Trimming left V 4 bases short and J 5 bases short, with 17 bases between. The CDR3 nucleotides are TGTGCCAGCTCACTGGTAGGGAAGGAAGGAACTGAAGCTTTCTTT. It translates to CASSLVGKEGTEAFF. Full variable domain (rest looked up from reference TRBV18 and TRBJ1-1): NAGVMQNPRHLVRRRGQEARLRCSPMKGHSHVYWYRQLPEEGLKFMVYLQKENIIDESGMPKERFSAEFPKEGPSILRIQQVVRGDSAAYFCASSLVGKEGTEAFFGQGTRLTVV.

The chain carries TRBV18 and TRBJ2-7; D not certain. The CDR3 extends over 13 amino acids. CDR1 is KGHSH, CDR2 LQKENI, per germline. V lost 3 bases, J lost 7 bases, and 13 bases lay in between. DNA of the CDR3: TGTGCCAGCTCACCTAAGTCGGACGGAGAGCAGTACTTC. It translates to CASSPKSDGEQYF.

This chain uses TRBV19 with TRBJ2-3; TRBD2 agrees at 7 bases. Germline V gives CDR1 LNHDA, CDR2 SQIVND (reference sequence). The V segment lost 6 bases and the J segment 1 base; nucleotides outside the gene matches: 13. This CDR3 has 17 residues. The CDR3 bases are TGTGCCAGTAGGGACGGGAGGCGGTGGGATGGCACAGATACGCAGTATTTT. Translating it yields CASRDGRRWDGTDTQYF.

The chain is built from TRBV12-5 and TRBJ2-3; TRBD2 matches 12 bases. Trimming took 1 base from V and 4 from J; bases not matched to a gene: 0. The CDR3 is 15 amino acids. Germline V gene sequence: CDR1 LGHNT, CDR2 FRNRAP. The CDR3 loop reads CASGLGTSGADTQYF. CDR3 DNA: TGTGCTAGTGGTTTGGGGACTAGCGGGGCAGATACGCAGTATTTT. The full variable domain, its missing parts supplied by reference TRBV12-5 and TRBJ2-3, is DARVTQTPRHKVTEMGQEVTMRCQPILGHNTVFWYRQTMMQGLELLAYFRNRAPLDDSGMPKDRFSAEMPDATLATLKIQPSEPRDSAVYFCASGLGTSGADTQYFGPGTRLTVL.

The V call is TRBV5-1, the J call TRBJ1-2, with 7 bases matching TRBD1. This CDR3 region has 14 residues. V trimming: 0 bases; J trimming: 4 bases; junction bases outside the gene matches: 3. The germline gives CDR1 SGHRS, CDR2 YFSETQ. CDR3 nucleotides: TGCGCCAGCAGCTTGGAAGGGGGCGTCTATGGCTACACCTTC. It specifies CASSLEGGVYGYTF.

The chain couples TRBV18 to TRBJ2-5; the D is unclear. Germline lookup yields CDR1 KGHSH and CDR2 LQKENI. V was shortened by 2 bases and J by 4 bases, with 8 bases between the two germline ends. The CDR3 extends over 13 amino acids. This CDR3 is CASSPNNRETQYF. The CDR3, as DNA: TGTGCCAGCTCACCAAATAACAGAGAGACCCAGTACTTC.

CDR3 in DNA: TGTGCCGGAGGAGGGCCGGGGTCTGGAAACACCATATATTTT. Translating it yields CAGGGPGSGNTIYF. The chain employs TRBV2 and TRBJ1-3; D is ambiguous. This CDR3 spans 14 amino acids. With 11 bases removed from V and 1 base from J, the gap between germline ends came to 15 bases. The V gene's germline CDR1 is SNHLY and CDR2 FYNNEI.

The chain couples TRBV5-4 to TRBJ2-3, with 8 bases matching TRBD2. The ends lost 5 bases at V and 2 bases at J; junction bases unmatched: 4. Germline V gives CDR1 SGHNT, CDR2 YYREEE (reference sequence). The CDR3 is made up of 14 amino acids. In DNA, the CDR3 is TGTGCCAGCAGGCGCGGGGGGCCCACAGATACGCAGTATTTT. Its translation: CASRRGGPTDTQYF.

This chain joins TRBV30 and TRBJ1-6; D is undetermined. This CDR3 is 16 amino acids long. V was clipped by 5 bases and J by 2 bases, with 16 bases between them. The germline CDR1 and CDR2 sequences are GTSNPN and SVGIG (reference sequence). In DNA form, the CDR3 reads TGTGCCTGGCAAGTTCCCCCAACTGCCTATAATTCACCCCTCCACTTT. Translating it yields CAWQVPPTAYNSPLHF.

The chain couples TRBV4-1 to TRBJ1-1, with 8 bases that match TRBD1. The CDR3 runs to 16 residues. V shed 0 bases and J 1 base; nucleotides not matched to a gene: 4. Per the germline V gene, CDR1 is MGHRA and CDR2 is YSYEKL. The CDR3 reads CASSQEFGTGNTEAFF. As DNA, the CDR3 is TGCGCCAGCAGCCAAGAGTTCGGGACAGGGAACACTGAAGCTTTCTTT.

The V and J genes are TRBV6-5 and TRBJ1-1; D not certain. The CDR3 is 14 residues long. Germline CDR1 MNHEY, CDR2 SVGAGI. Trimming removed 6 bases from V and 0 bases from J, with 11 bases in between. The CDR3 spells CASSPAGMNTEAFF. DNA of the CDR3: TGTGCCAGCAGCCCCGCAGGAATGAACACTGAAGCTTTCTTT.

This sequence joins TRBV5-1 and TRBJ1-6; 8 bases align to TRBD1. With V trimmed by 4 bases and J by 10 bases, 13 bases remained unmatched. The V gene's germline CDR1 is SGHRS and CDR2 YFSETQ. The CDR3 spans 16 residues. CDR3 coding DNA: TGCGCCAGCAGCCCGTTTTTGACAGGGGTAGGGTCACCCCTCCACTTT. Protein: CASSPFLTGVGSPLHF.

The table lists this clone with a count of one. The chain couples TRBV28 to TRBJ1-1, with D unresolved. The germline CDR1 and CDR2 sequences are MDHEN and SYDVKM. V was trimmed by 3 bases and J by 2 bases, leaving 16 bases between them. This CDR3 is 16 amino acids long. CDR3 in DNA: TGTGCCAGCAGTTTGGGAGGAGATATAATCAACACTGAAGCTTTCTTT. Protein sequence: CASSLGGDIINTEAFF.

This clone was detected a few times. The chain recombines TRBV5-4 with TRBJ1-4, with TRBD1 identical over 8 bases. Losses at the gene ends were 9 bases for V and 5 bases for J; bases not matched to a gene: 12. This CDR3 has 15 amino acids. CDR1 is SGHNT and CDR2 is YYREEE in the germline V gene (reference sequence). CDR3 sequence (DNA): TGTGCCACCGCCCGCTCCGGGACAGGCAATGAAAAACTGTTTTTT. Its protein is CATARSGTGNEKLFF.